The 9 T cell receptor beta chains below come from one sample, sequenced in a study of human T cells and chemical hapten exposure. TCRdb fed the RACE reads into MiXCR, producing one record per CDR3 protein. This table holds fewer than 300,000 distinct CDR3 sequences, approximately 8.6% found once. As for time point: pre-sensitization, week 0. Treatment reported: therapeutic diphenylcyclopropenone sensitization with weekly scalp DPC. Specimen: whole blood, collected in connection with sensitization to the hapten diphenylcyclopropenone (DPC). All receptors come from a middle-aged woman with alopecia areata. Some clones in this sample may be carry-over from other donors' samples.

The chain recombines TRBV7-3 with TRBJ2-5; D gene ambiguous. Germline CDR1 SGHTA, CDR2 FQGTGA. The CDR3 is made up of 13 amino acids. V lost 6 bases and J lost 4, with 12 bases in between. The CDR3 protein is CASSSPNSETQYF. The CDR3 region has the DNA TGTGCCAGCAGTTCTCCCAATTCAGAGACCCAGTACTTC.

This clonotype was seen a few times. V and J are TRBV18 and TRBJ1-1, with D maybe TRBD1 (6 bases). Looked up from germline, CDR1 is KGHSH and CDR2 is LQKENI. CDR3 length: 14 amino acids. The V gene lost 6 bases and the J gene lost 3 bases, with 14 bases spanning the gap. The CDR3 coding sequence is TGTGCCAGCTCCAACAGGGTAGGGGACACTGAAGCTTTCTTT. Protein sequence: CASSNRVGDTEAFF.

A few counts support this clonotype. J is TRBJ1-5 and V is TRBV4-3, with D perhaps TRBD1 (5 bases). Trimming took off 3 bases at V and 5 bases at J, with 17 bases between the two ends. This CDR3 comprises 16 residues. Germline V gene sequence: CDR1 LGHNA, CDR2 YSLEER. Here the CDR3 reads CASSQAPGLTHQPQHF. In DNA form, the CDR3 reads TGCGCCAGCAGCCAGGCACCGGGACTTACCCATCAGCCCCAGCATTTT.

The chain is built from TRBV15 and TRBJ2-5; the match to TRBD1 covers 7 bases. Trimming at V came to 5 bases and at J to 1 base, leaving 4 bases not matched to a gene. CDR1 LNHNV and CDR2 YYDKDF come from the germline V gene (reference sequence). The CDR3 extends over 14 amino acids. This chain's CDR3 is CATSETGLQETQYF. In DNA form, the CDR3 reads TGTGCCACCAGCGAGACAGGGCTCCAAGAGACCCAGTACTTC.

This clonotype was seen a handful of times. DNA of the CDR3: TGTGCCAGCAGTTTCCAAAGTACATCGTACTTC. Protein: CASSFQSTSYF. The V and J genes are TRBV28 and TRBJ2-4, with unresolved D. V lost 3 bases, J lost 15 bases, and 12 bases lay in between. There are 11 residues in the CDR3. The germline V gene encodes CDR1 MDHEN and CDR2 SYDVKM.

This clonotype was counted between two and nine times. V usage is TRBV20-1 and J usage is TRBJ1-6; 12 nucleotides match TRBD1. The CDR3 is 13 amino acids. V was clipped by 5 bases and J by 10 bases; unmatched bases: 3. CDR1 DFQATT and CDR2 SNEGSKA come from the germline V gene (reference sequence). The CDR3 region is CSASGTGGSPLHF. In DNA, the CDR3 is TGCAGTGCTTCCGGGACAGGGGGCTCACCCCTCCACTTT.

This clonotype was observed a few times. The chain uses TRBV20-1 and TRBJ2-7, with TRBD2 matching 11 bases. Germline CDR1 DFQATT, CDR2 SNEGSKA (reference sequence). With V trimmed by 5 bases and J by 3 bases, 12 bases remained unmatched. There are 16 residues in the CDR3. The CDR3, as DNA: TGCAGTGCTGGTAGCGGGAGGGCCCGAACCTTCTACGAGCAGTACTTC. Translating it yields CSAGSGRARTFYEQYF.

The table lists this clonotype with a few counts. This chain joins TRBV27 and TRBJ2-1; D uncertain. CDR3 length: 15 amino acids. V was clipped by 2 bases and J by 0 bases, with 8 bases between them. In germline, CDR1 is MNHEY, CDR2 SMNVEV (reference sequence). CDR3 residues: CASSLRLSSYNEQFF. Written as DNA, the CDR3 is TGTGCCAGCAGTTTAAGGTTGAGCTCCTACAATGAGCAGTTCTTC.

J is TRBJ2-3 and V is TRBV2; D perhaps matches TRBD2 (6 bases). V lost 6 bases and J 1 base, leaving 17 bases between the germline ends. The CDR3 has 16 residues. Germline V CDR1 and CDR2: SNHLY, FYNNEI. The DNA of the CDR3 is TGTGCCAGCAGCCCAATGGGGGACTTAGGCACAGATACGCAGTATTTT. Amino acids: CASSPMGDLGTDTQYF.